This TCR beta chain was identified during a study of blood T cells in healthy people across ages. Study overall: The capture of about one barcoded beta molecule per two T cells was achieved by template switching. General study results and limits: The fall in TCR beta diversity per million T cells was roughly linear with age.

In regard to this clonotype: The antigen is unknown.

The authors ran a second PCR of roughly 6 to 12 cycles using a sample-barcoded 5' primer and a J-beta primer mix. One entry per CDR3 protein results from TCRdb running MiXCR on the 5' RACE reads. The repertoire holds about 930,000 distinct CDR3 sequences, with under 35% as singletons. The CDR3 consists of 16 residues. Per germline, CDR1 KGHSH and CDR2 LQKENI. The V end lost 2 bases, the J end lost 4 bases, and 15 bases lay between the germline ends. These data also featured in a second study, about T cells of mothers and their children. In that study: Samples were provided by three healthy Caucasian mothers and their six children.

Material: blood. The TCR sequence derives from a woman between 40 and 50 years old in good health. The V gene is TRBV18, the J gene TRBJ1-5; D may be TRBD1 (6 bases). The CDR3 DNA sequence: TGTGCCAGCTCACCAGGGGGCCAGGGATTAAATCAGCCCCAGCATTTT. The encoded protein is CASSPGGQGLNQPQHF.